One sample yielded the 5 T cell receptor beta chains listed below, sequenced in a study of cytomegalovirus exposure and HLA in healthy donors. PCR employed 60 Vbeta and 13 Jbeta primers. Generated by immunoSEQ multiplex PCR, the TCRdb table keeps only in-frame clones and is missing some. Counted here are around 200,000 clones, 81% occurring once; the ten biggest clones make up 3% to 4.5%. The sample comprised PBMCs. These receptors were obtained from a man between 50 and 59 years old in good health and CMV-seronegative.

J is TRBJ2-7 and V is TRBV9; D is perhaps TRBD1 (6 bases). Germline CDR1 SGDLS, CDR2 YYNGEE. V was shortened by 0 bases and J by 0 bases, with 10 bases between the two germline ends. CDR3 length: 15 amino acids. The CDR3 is CASSVATGSSYEQYF. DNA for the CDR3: TGTGCCAGCAGCGTAGCTACAGGGAGCTCCTACGAGCAGTACTTC.

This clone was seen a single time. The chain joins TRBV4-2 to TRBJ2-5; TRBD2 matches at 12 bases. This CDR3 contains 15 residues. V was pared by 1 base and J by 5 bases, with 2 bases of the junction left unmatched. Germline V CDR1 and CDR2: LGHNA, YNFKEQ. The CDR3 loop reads CASSQAGLAGETQYF. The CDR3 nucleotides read TGTGCCAGCAGCCAAGCCGGACTAGCGGGGGAGACCCAGTACTTC.

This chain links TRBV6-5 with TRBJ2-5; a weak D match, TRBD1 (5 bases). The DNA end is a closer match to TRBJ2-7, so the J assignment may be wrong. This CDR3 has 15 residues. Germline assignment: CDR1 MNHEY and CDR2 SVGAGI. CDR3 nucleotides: TGTGCCAGCAGTTACTCGAAGTTTCAGGGTCACGAGCAGTACTTC. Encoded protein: CASSYSKFQGHEQYF.

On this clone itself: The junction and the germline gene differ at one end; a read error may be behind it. CDR3 sequence (DNA): TGTTCCAGCAGCCCCCCGGGGCGGGAATTAGGTGGCTACACCTTC. Its translation: CSSSPPGRELGGYTF. The rearrangement uses TRBV7-9 and TRBJ1-2; D perhaps matches TRBD1 (5 bases). Germline V gene lookup returns CDR1 SEHNR and CDR2 FQNEAQ (reference sequence). The CDR3 sequence is 15 residues long.

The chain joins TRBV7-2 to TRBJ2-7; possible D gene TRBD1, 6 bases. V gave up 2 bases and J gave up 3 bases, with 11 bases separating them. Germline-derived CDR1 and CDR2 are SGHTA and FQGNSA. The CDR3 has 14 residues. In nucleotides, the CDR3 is TGTGCCAGCAGCTTATGGCAGGGGAACTACGAGCAGTACTTC. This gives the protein CASSLWQGNYEQYF.